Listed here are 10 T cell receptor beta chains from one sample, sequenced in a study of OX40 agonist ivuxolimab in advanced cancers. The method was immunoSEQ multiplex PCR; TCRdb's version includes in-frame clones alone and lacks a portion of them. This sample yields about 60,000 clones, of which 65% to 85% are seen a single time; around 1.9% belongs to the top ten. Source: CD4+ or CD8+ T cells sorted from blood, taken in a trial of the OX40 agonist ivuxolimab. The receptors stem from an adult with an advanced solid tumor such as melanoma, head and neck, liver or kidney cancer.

CDR3 region: CASSEAWVSSYNEQFF. As DNA, the CDR3 is TGTGCCAGCAGTGAAGCGTGGGTTAGCTCCTACAATGAGCAGTTCTTC. This chain uses TRBV2 with TRBJ2-1; no clear D. CDR3 length: 16 residues. Deletions cut 0 bases from V and 0 bases from J, with 9 bases between. Looked up from germline, CDR1 is SNHLY and CDR2 is FYNNEI.

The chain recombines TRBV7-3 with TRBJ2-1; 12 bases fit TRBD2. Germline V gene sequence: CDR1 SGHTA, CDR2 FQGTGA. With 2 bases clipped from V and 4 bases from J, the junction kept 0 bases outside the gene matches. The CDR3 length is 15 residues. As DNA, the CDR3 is TGTGCCAGCAGCTTAGGACTAGCGGGATACAATGAGCAGTTCTTC. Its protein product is CASSLGLAGYNEQFF. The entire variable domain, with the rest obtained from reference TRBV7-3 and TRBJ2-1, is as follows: GAGVSQTPSNKVTEKGKYVELRCDPISGHTALYWYRQSLGQGPEFLIYFQGTGAADDSGLPNDRFFAVRPEGSVSTLKIQRTERGDSAVYLCASSLGLAGYNEQFFGPGTRLTVL.

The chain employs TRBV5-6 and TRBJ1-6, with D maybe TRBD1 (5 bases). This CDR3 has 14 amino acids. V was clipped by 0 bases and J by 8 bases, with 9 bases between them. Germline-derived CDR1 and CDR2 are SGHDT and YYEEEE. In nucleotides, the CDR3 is TGTGCCAGCAGCTTGGTTATGGGGGATTCACCCCTCCACTTT. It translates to CASSLVMGDSPLHF.

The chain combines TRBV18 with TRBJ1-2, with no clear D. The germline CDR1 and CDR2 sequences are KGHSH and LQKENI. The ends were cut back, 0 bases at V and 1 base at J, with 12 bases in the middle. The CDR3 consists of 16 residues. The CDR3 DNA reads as TGTGCCAGCTCACCACCGGGCAGCGCAAATAACTATGGCTACACCTTC. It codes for CASSPPGSANNYGYTF.

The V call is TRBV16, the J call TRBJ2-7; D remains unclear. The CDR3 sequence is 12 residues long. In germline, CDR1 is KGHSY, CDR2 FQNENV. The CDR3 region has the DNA TGTGTCAGCAGCCAATCTGGGTTAATGCAGTACGTC. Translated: CVSSQSGLMQYV.

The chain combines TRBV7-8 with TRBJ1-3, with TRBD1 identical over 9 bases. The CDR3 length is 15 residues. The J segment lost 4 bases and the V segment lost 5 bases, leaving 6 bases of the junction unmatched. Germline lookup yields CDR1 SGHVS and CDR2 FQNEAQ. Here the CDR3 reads CASSIWTGAGNTIYF. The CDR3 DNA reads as TGTGCCAGCAGCATCTGGACAGGGGCGGGAAACACCATATATTTT.

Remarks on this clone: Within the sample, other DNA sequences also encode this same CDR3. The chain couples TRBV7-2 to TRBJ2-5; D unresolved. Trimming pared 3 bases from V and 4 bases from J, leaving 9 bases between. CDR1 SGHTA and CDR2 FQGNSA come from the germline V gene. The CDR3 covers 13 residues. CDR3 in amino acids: CASSLSLGETQYF. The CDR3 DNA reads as TGTGCCAGCAGCTTGTCTCTGGGAGAGACCCAGTACTTC.

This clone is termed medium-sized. CDR3 sequence: CASSQNRGFYEQYF. CDR3 nucleotides: TGTGCCAGCAGCCAAAACAGGGGGTTCTACGAGCAGTACTTC. The chain employs TRBV16 and TRBJ2-7, with 8 bases matching TRBD1. The CDR3 totals 14 residues. With 2 bases clipped from V and 3 bases from J, the junction kept 3 bases outside the gene matches. Germline values: CDR1 KGHSY, CDR2 FQNENV.

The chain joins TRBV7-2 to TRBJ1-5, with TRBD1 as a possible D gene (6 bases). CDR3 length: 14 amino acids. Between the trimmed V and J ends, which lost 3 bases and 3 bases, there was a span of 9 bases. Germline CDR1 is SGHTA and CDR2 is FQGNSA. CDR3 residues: CASSFAGANQPQHF. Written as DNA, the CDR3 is TGTGCCAGCAGCTTCGCGGGGGCCAATCAGCCCCAGCATTTT.

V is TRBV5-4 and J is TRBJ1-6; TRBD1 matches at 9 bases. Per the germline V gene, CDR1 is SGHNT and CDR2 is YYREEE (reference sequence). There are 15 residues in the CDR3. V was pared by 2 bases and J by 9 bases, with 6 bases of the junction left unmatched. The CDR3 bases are TGTGCCAGCAGCTTAGGGGGACAGGGAGGTTCACCCCTCCACTTT. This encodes CASSLGGQGGSPLHF.